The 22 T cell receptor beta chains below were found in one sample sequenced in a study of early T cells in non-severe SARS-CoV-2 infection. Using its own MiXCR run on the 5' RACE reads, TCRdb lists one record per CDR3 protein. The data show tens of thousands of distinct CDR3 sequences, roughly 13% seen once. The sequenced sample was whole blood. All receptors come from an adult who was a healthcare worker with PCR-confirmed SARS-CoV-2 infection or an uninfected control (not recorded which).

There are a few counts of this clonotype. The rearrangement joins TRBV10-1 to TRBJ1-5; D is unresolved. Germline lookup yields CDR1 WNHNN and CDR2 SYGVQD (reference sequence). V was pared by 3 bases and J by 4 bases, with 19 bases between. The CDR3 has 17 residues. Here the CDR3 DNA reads TGCGCCAGCAGTGAATGCGCCCCCGTTGGTAATAATCAGCCCCAGCATTTT. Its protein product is CASSECAPVGNNQPQHF.

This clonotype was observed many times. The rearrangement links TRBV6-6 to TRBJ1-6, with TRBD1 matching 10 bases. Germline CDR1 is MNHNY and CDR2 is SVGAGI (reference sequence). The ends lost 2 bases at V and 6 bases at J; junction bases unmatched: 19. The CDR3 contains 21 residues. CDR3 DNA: TGTGCCAGCAGTTACGTTTGCCGCGGGACAGGGGAAACGTATGGTAATTCACCCCTCCACTTT. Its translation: CASSYVCRGTGETYGNSPLHF.

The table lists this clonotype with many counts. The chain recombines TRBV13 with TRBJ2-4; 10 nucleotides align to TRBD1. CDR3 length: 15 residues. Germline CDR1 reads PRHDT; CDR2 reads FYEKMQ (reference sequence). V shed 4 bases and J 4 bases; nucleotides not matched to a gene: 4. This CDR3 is CASSSPGQGKNIQYF. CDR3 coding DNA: TGTGCCAGCAGCTCCCCGGGACAGGGGAAAAACATTCAGTACTTC.

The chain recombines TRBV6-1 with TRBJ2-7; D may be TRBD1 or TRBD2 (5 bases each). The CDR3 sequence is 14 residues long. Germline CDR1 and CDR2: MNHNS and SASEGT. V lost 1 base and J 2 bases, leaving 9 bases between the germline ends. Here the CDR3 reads CASSEGGSPYEQYF. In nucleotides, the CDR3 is TGTGCCAGCAGTGAAGGGGGGAGTCCCTACGAGCAGTACTTC.

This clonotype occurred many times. The CDR3 sequence is CASSLLPGQGTWETQYF. CDR3 sequence (DNA): TGTGCCAGCAGCTTACTCCCGGGACAGGGGACCTGGGAGACCCAGTACTTC. The genes are TRBV11-2 and TRBJ2-5, with 10 bases matching TRBD1. After removal of 2 bases from V and 5 bases from J, the junction contained 11 bases not matched to a gene. Germline V lookup: CDR1 SGHAT, CDR2 FQNNGV. The CDR3 is 17 amino acids. Full variable domain (outside the CDR3, taken from reference TRBV11-2 and TRBJ2-5): EAGVAQSPRYKIIEKRQSVAFWCNPISGHATLYWYQQILGQGPKLLIQFQNNGVVDDSQLPKDRFSAERLKGVDSTLKIQPAKLEDSAVYLCASSLLPGQGTWETQYFGPGTRLLVL.

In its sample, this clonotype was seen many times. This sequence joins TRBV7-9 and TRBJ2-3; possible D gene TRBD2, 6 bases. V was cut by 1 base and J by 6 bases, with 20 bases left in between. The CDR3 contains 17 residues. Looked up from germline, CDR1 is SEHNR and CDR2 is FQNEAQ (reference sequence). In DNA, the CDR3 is TGTGCCAGCAGCTTAGAGAACCACTTAACCGCGGGGGATACGCAGTATTTT. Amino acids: CASSLENHLTAGDTQYF.

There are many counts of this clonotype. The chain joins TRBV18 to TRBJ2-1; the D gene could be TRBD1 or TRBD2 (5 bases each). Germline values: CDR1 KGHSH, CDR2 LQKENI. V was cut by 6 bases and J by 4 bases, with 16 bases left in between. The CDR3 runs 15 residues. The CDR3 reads CASSRGGVIYNEQFF. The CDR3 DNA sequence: TGTGCCAGCTCCCGTGGGGGAGTTATTTACAATGAGCAGTTCTTC.

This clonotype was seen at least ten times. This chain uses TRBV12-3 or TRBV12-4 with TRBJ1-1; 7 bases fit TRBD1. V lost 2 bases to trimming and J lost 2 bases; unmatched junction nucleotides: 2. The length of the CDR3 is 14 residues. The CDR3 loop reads CASSLLGGNTEAFF. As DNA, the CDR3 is TGTGCCAGCAGTTTATTAGGGGGCAACACTGAAGCTTTCTTT.

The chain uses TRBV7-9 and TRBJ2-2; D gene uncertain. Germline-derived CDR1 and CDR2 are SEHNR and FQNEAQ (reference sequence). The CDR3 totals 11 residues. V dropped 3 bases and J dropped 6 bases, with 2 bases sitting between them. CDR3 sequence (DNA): TGTGCCAGCAGCTTGTCCGGGGAGCTGTTTTTT. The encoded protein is CASSLSGELFF. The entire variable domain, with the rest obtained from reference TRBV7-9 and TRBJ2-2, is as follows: DTGVSQNPRHKITKRGQNVTFRCDPISEHNRLYWYRQTLGQGPEFLTYFQNEAQLEKSRLLSDRFSAERPKGSFSTLEIQRTEQGDSAMYLCASSLSGELFFGEGSRLTVL.

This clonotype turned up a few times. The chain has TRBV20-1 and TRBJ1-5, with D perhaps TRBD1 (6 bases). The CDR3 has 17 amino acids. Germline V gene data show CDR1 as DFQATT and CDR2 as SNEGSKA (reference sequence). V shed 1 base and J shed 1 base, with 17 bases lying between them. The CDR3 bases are TGCAGTGCTAGAGTTACGACAGGCGGGGGGAGCAATCAGCCCCAGCATTTT. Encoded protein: CSARVTTGGGSNQPQHF.

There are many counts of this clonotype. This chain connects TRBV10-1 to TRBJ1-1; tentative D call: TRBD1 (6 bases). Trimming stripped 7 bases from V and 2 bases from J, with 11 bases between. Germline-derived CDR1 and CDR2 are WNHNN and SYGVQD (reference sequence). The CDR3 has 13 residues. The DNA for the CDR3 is TGCGCCAGCAAGAGTGGGGGCAACACTGAAGCTTTCTTT. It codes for CASKSGGNTEAFF.

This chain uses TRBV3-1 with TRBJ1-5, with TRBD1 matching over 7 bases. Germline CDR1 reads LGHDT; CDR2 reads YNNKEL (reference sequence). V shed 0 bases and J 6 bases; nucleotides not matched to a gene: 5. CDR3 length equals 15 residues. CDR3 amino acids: CASSQDQAGGQPQHF. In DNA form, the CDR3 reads TGTGCCAGCAGCCAAGACCAGGCAGGGGGTCAGCCCCAGCATTTT.

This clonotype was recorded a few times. CDR3 in DNA: TGTGCCAGCAGTCACCCTTGGGGATATGACGGGCCACTCTCCTACGAGCAGTACTTC. Encoded protein: CASSHPWGYDGPLSYEQYF. V is TRBV28 and J is TRBJ2-7, with no clear D. Germline V CDR1 and CDR2: MDHEN, SYDVKM. This CDR3 has 19 residues. V was clipped by 5 bases and J by 0 bases, with 26 bases between them.

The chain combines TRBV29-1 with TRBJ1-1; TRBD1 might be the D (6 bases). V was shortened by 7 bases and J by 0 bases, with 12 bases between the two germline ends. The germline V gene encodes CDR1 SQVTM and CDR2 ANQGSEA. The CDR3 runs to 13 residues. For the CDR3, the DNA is TGCAGCGCCGGGGGACATTTGAACACTGAAGCTTTCTTT. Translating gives CSAGGHLNTEAFF.

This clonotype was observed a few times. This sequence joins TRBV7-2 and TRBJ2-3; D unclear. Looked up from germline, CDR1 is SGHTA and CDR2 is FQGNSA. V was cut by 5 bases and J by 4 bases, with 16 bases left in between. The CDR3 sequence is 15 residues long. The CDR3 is CASSPLEKFPDTQYF. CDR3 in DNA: TGTGCCAGCAGCCCTCTCGAGAAATTCCCAGATACGCAGTATTTT.

CDR3 amino acids: CASSYLLSSYNEQFF. CDR3 in DNA: TGTGCCAGCAGTTATCTTTTAAGCTCCTACAATGAGCAGTTCTTC. The chain uses TRBV6-2 or TRBV6-3 and TRBJ2-1; D remains ambiguous. CDR1 is MNHEY and CDR2 is SVGEGT in the germline V gene. The ends were cut back, 3 bases at V and 0 bases at J, with 9 bases in the middle. This CDR3 contains 15 residues.

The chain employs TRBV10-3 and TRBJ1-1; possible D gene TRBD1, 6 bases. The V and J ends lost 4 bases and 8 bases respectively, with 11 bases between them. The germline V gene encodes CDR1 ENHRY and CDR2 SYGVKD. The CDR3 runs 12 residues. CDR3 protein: CAISGTAQEAFF. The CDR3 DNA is TGTGCCATCAGTGGGACAGCCCAGGAAGCTTTCTTT.

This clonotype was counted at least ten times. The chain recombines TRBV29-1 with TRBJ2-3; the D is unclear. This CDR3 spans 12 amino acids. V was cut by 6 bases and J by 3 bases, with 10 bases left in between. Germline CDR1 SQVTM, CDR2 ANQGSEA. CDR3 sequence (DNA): TGCAGCGTCCCCTTTACTACAGATACGCAGTATTTT. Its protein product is CSVPFTTDTQYF.

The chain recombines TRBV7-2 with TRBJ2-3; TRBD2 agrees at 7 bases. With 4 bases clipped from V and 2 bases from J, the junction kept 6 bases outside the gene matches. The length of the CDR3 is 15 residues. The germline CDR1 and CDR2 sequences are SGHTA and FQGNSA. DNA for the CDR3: TGTGCCAGCAGCTCAGGACTAGGGGACACAGATACGCAGTATTTT. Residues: CASSSGLGDTDTQYF. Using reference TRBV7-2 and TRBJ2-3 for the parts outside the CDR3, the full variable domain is GAGVSQSPSNKVTEKGKDVELRCDPISGHTALYWYRQSLGQGLEFLIYFQGNSAPDKSGLPSDRFSAERTGGSVSTLTIQRTQQEDSAVYLCASSSGLGDTDTQYFGPGTRLTVL.

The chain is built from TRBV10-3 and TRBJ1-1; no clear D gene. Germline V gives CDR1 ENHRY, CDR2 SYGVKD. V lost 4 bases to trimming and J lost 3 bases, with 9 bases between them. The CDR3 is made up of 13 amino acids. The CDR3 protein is CAISGTGDTEAFF. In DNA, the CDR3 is TGTGCCATCAGTGGTACCGGAGACACTGAAGCTTTCTTT.

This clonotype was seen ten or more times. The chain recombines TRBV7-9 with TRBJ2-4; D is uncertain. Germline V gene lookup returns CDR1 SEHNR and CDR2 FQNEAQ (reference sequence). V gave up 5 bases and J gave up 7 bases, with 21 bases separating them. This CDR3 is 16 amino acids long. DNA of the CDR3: TGTGCCAGCAGCCCACTGTCGGGCTCCCTGGGGAACATTCAGTACTTC. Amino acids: CASSPLSGSLGNIQYF. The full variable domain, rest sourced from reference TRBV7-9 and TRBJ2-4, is DTGVSQNPRHKITKRGQNVTFRCDPISEHNRLYWYRQTLGQGPEFLTYFQNEAQLEKSRLLSDRFSAERPKGSFSTLEIQRTEQGDSAMYLCASSPLSGSLGNIQYFGAGTRLSVL.

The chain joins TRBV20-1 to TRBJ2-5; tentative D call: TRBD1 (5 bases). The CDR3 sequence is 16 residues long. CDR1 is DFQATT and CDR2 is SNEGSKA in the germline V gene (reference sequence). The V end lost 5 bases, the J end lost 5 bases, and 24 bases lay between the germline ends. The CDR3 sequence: CSAAWGGSWGRETQYF. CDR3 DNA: TGCAGTGCTGCCTGGGGCGGCAGTTGGGGAAGGGAGACCCAGTACTTC.